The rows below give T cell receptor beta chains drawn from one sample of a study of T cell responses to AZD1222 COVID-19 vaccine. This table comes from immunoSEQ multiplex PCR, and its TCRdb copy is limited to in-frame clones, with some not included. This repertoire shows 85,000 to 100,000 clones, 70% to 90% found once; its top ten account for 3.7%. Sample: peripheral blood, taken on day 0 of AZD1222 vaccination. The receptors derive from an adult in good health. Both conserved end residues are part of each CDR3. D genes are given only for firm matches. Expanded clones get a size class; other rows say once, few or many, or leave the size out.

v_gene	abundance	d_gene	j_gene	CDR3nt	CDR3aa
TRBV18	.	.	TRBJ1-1	TGTGCCAGCTCACGCAGCTTGAACACTGAAGCTTTCTTT	CASSRSLNTEAFF
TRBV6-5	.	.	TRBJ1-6	TGTGCCAGCTTTCGGGAGTATAATTCACCCCTCCACTTT	CASFREYNSPLHF
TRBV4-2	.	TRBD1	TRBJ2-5	TGTGCCAGCAGCCAAGATGTTGCTAGAGCGGGACAGGGAGGGGAGACCCAGTACTTC	CASSQDVARAGQGGETQYF
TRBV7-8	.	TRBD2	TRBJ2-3	TGTGCCAGCAGCTTAGCACTAGGTAGCGGGGGGGCGGATACGCAGTATTTT	CASSLALGSGGADTQYF
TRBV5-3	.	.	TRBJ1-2	TGTGCCAGACCCCTTCTAGGACAGCCACCCTTTAACTATGGCTACACCTTC	CARPLLGQPPFNYGYTF
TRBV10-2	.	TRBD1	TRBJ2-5	TGCGCCAGCGCAGGGGGAGTATTAGAGACCCAGTACTTC	CASAGGVLETQYF
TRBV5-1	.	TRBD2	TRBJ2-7	TGCGCCAGCAGCAGCGGGGGGCTTGGATCCTACGAGCAGTACTTC	CASSSGGLGSYEQYF
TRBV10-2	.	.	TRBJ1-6	TGCGCCAGCAATCGAGGTTGGAATTCACCCCTCCACTTT	CASNRGWNSPLHF
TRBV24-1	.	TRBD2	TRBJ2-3	TGTGCCACCACCGATTCCGGACTAGCGGGGGTAACCTCCCCAGATACGCAGTATTTT	CATTDSGLAGVTSPDTQYF
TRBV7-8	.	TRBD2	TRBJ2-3	TGTGCCAGCAGGATACTAGCGGGTAGCACAGATACGCAGTATTTT	CASRILAGSTDTQYF
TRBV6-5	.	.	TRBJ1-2	TGTGCCAGCAGTCAGACTTACTCTAACTATGGCTACACCTTC	CASSQTYSNYGYTF
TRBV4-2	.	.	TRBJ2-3	TGTGCCAGCAGCCAAGATCCGTCTAATGCAGATACGCAGTATTTT	CASSQDPSNADTQYF
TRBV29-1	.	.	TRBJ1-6	TGCAGCGTTTGGGACGGGTATAATTCACCCCTCCACTTT	CSVWDGYNSPLHF
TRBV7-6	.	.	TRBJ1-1	TGTGCCAGCAGCCAACAAGGTGATACTGAAGCTTTCTTT	CASSQQGDTEAFF
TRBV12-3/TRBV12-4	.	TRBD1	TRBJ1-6	TGTGCCACCCGGACAGGGAATTCACCCCTCCACTTT	CATRTGNSPLHF
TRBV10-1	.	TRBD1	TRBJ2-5	TGCGCCAGCAGGGAACAGGGGGCAGGGGAGACCCAGTACTTC	CASREQGAGETQYF
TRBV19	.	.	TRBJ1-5	TGTGCCAGTAGTATAGATCCAGGACATCAGCCCCAGCATTTT	CASSIDPGHQPQHF
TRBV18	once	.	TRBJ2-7	TGTGCCAGCTCACCCTCGCCGGACCTGTACGAGCAGTACTTC	CASSPSPDLYEQYF
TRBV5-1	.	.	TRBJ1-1	TGCGCCAGCAGCTTGGCCGGGAACACTGAAGCTTTCTTT	CASSLAGNTEAFF
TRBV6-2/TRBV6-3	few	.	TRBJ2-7	TGTGCCAGCAGTCGGACAGCCCCCTACGAGCAGTACTTC	CASSRTAPYEQYF
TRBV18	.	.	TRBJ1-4	TGTGCCAGCTCACCAATCTGGAAGGGGGGCGACGCAACTAATGAAAAACTGTTTTTT	CASSPIWKGGDATNEKLFF
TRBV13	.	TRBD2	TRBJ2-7	TGTGCCAGCAGCTCCACTAGCGGCAACGAGCAGTACTTC	CASSSTSGNEQYF
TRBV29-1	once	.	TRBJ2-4	TGCAGCGTTGAGACGGTACTAGTCGGGTCCAAAAACATTCAGTACTTC	CSVETVLVGSKNIQYF
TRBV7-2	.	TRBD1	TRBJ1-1	TGTGCCAGCAGCTTAGCGCGACAGGGGTCGGGAGCTTTCTTT	CASSLARQGSGAFF
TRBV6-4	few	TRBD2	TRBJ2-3	TGTGCCAGCTCAAGGACTAGCGGGAGCACAGATACGCAGTATTTT	CASSRTSGSTDTQYF
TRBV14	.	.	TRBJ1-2	TGTGCCAGCAGCCACTCGACACGTAACTATGGCTACACCTTC	CASSHSTRNYGYTF
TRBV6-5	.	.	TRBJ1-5	TGTGCCAGCAGTTCGCAGGCAGGCAATCAGCCCCAGCATTTT	CASSSQAGNQPQHF
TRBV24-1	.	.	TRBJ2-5	TGTGCCACCAGTGATTTCGACGAGGGCGGGGAGACCCAGTACTTC	CATSDFDEGGETQYF
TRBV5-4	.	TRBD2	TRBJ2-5	TGTGCCAGCAGCTTGGGGTCCTTGGCTAGCGGGGGGGGTCAAGAGACCCAGTACTTC	CASSLGSLASGGGQETQYF
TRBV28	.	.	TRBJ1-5	TGTGCCAGCAGCCAAACAGGGCTGAGCAATCAGCCCCAGCATTTT	CASSQTGLSNQPQHF
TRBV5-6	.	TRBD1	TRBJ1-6	TGTGCCAGCAGCTTAAAGGACAGGGAGTTATCACCCCTCCACTTT	CASSLKDRELSPLHF
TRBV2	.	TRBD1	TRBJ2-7	TGTGCCAGCAGTGACCCCTGGGACAGGGGGAACCTCTACGAGCAGTACTTC	CASSDPWDRGNLYEQYF